The 16 T cell receptor beta chains given below trace back to one sample, sequenced in a study of blood T cell repertoires in COVID-19. The assay was immunoSEQ multiplex PCR, and TCRdb's table has in-frame clones only and misses some. The table shows some 130,000 clones, with roughly 69% occurring only once. Sequencing used peripheral blood. All receptors derive from a woman in her 70s with acute or convalescent COVID-19.

The chain couples TRBV27 to TRBJ1-2; 7 nucleotides line up with TRBD1. Germline loops: CDR1 MNHEY, CDR2 SMNVEV (reference sequence). This CDR3 is 15 amino acids long. J was trimmed by 0 bases and V by 2 bases; bases with no gene match: 3. The CDR3 nucleotides are TGTGCCAGCAGTTTAACAGGGGTCTCTAACTATGGCTACACCTTC. Its translation is CASSLTGVSNYGYTF.

This clone has more than one count but fewer than ten. The chain is built from TRBV4-3 and TRBJ2-3; 10 bases align to TRBD2. V was pared by 5 bases and J by 2 bases, with 10 bases of the junction left unmatched. CDR3 length: 17 amino acids. Germline V gene data show CDR1 as LGHNA and CDR2 as YSLEER. CDR3: CASSGGAGGHLTDTQYF. The CDR3 DNA reads TGCGCCAGCAGCGGGGGAGCGGGGGGGCATCTCACAGATACGCAGTATTTT.

The rearrangement joins TRBV10-1 to TRBJ2-1; 7 nucleotides match TRBD1. Trimming cost V 6 bases and J 5 bases; bases outside gene matches: 10. CDR3 length: 15 amino acids. CDR1 is WNHNN, CDR2 SYGVQD, per germline (reference sequence). CDR3: CASSASRRGNNEQFF. The CDR3 coding sequence is TGCGCCAGCAGCGCTTCTCGCAGGGGGAACAATGAGCAGTTCTTC.

The chain uses TRBV2 and TRBJ2-3, with TRBD1 matching over 11 bases. Germline V gene data show CDR1 as SNHLY and CDR2 as FYNNEI. V dropped 7 bases and J dropped 4; count of bases not matched to a gene: 4. The CDR3 length is 14 residues. The CDR3 DNA reads TGTGCCAGCAACCCGGGACAGGGGGCAGATACGCAGTATTTT. Translating gives CASNPGQGADTQYF.

The rearrangement links TRBV4-1 to TRBJ2-6; TRBD1 aligns across 8 bases. CDR3 length: 14 residues. Germline trimming cut 1 base from V and 13 bases from J; bases unmatched to any gene: 6. The germline V gene encodes CDR1 MGHRA and CDR2 YSYEKL. The CDR3: CASSQARRTGVLTF. CDR3 bases: TGCGCCAGCAGCCAAGCAAGAAGGACAGGGGTCCTGACTTTC.

The rearrangement joins TRBV7-3 to TRBJ1-4; D is possibly TRBD1 (5 bases). Deletions cut 5 bases from V and 0 bases from J, with 10 bases between. The CDR3 is 15 amino acids. Looked up from germline, CDR1 is SGHTA and CDR2 is FQGTGA. CDR3 sequence reads: CASSRVTATNEKLFF. CDR3 nucleotides: TGTGCCAGCAGCCGCGTGACAGCAACTAATGAAAAACTGTTTTTT.

The rearrangement joins TRBV30 to TRBJ2-1; no clear D. Germline V gives CDR1 GTSNPN, CDR2 SVGIG (reference sequence). This CDR3 spans 13 amino acids. The CDR3: CASPRLGNNEQFF. Written as DNA, the CDR3 is TGTGCTTCTCCGAGACTCGGAAACAATGAGCAGTTCTTC.

This CDR3 is CASSVVTSGTGELFF. The DNA of the CDR3 is TGTGCCAGCAGCGTAGTGACTAGCGGCACCGGGGAGCTGTTTTTT. J is TRBJ2-2 and V is TRBV9; 9 bases are shared with TRBD2. This CDR3 is built from 15 residues. Germline CDR1 SGDLS, CDR2 YYNGEE. V was clipped by 0 bases and J by 4 bases; unmatched bases: 1.

This clone was picked up a small number of times. This sample also contains other DNA sequences that code for the same CDR3. The chain has TRBV9 and TRBJ1-6; perhaps TRBD1 as D (6 bases). CDR3 length equals 13 residues. The germline gives CDR1 SGDLS, CDR2 YYNGEE. V lost 2 bases and J 6 bases, leaving 6 bases between the germline ends. The CDR3: CASSVGANSPLHF. Written as DNA, the CDR3 is TGTGCCAGCAGCGTGGGGGCTAATTCACCCCTCCACTTT.

CDR3 amino acids: CASSQGEGRRETQYF. CDR3 sequence (DNA): TGCGCCAGCAGCCAAGGCGAGGGAAGAAGAGAGACCCAGTACTTC. The V gene is TRBV4-3, the J gene TRBJ2-5; perhaps TRBD2 as D (5 bases). Trimming removed 1 base from V and 4 bases from J, with 13 bases in between. The CDR3 has 15 amino acids. CDR1 is LGHNA and CDR2 is YSLEER in the germline V gene.

The chain joins TRBV5-1 to TRBJ1-3; tentative D call: TRBD1 (5 bases). The CDR3 is 15 residues long. With 0 bases removed from V and 2 bases from J, the gap between germline ends came to 9 bases. CDR1 is SGHRS, CDR2 YFSETQ, per germline. The CDR3 DNA reads as TGCGCCAGCAGCTTGGCAGGGCTCACTGGAAACACCATATATTTT. It codes for CASSLAGLTGNTIYF.

The chain couples TRBV5-1 to TRBJ1-2; D uncertain. CDR1 SGHRS and CDR2 YFSETQ come from the germline V gene. The CDR3 is 14 amino acids. The V and J ends lost 0 bases and 2 bases respectively, with 8 bases between them. CDR3 nucleotide sequence: TGCGCCAGCAGCTTGGACACAGTAAACTATGGCTACACCTTC. It encodes CASSLDTVNYGYTF.

This clone was picked up one time. Written as DNA, the CDR3 is TGTGCCAGTAGTCCTGGGACAGGGGGCTTGGGAGAGACCCAGTACTTC. Translating gives CASSPGTGGLGETQYF. This rearrangement joins TRBV19 to TRBJ2-5, with 12 bases identical to TRBD1. The CDR3 has 16 amino acids. V shed 5 bases and J 4 bases; nucleotides not matched to a gene: 8. Germline CDR1 LNHDA, CDR2 SQIVND (reference sequence).

The V gene is TRBV3-1 (or the pseudogene TRBV3-2), the J gene TRBJ1-2; D is undetermined. Between the trimmed V and J ends, which lost 2 bases and 4 bases, there was a span of 11 bases. This CDR3 contains 14 residues. CDR1 and CDR2 from the germline V gene are LGHDT and YNNKEL (reference sequence). The CDR3 nucleotides are TGTGCCAGCAGCCAACCTAGCTTGGGCTATGGCTACACCTTC. Translated: CASSQPSLGYGYTF.

The chain is built from TRBV29-1 and TRBJ2-5, with 8 bases matching TRBD2. Germline V gives CDR1 SQVTM, CDR2 ANQGSEA. V dropped 5 bases and J dropped 5; count of bases not matched to a gene: 7. The CDR3 totals 13 residues. DNA for the CDR3: TGCAGCGTTCCAGGACTAGCTTGGGAGACCCAGTACTTC. This sequence encodes CSVPGLAWETQYF.

This rearrangement joins TRBV7-8 to TRBJ2-7, with TRBD1 matching 11 bases. The CDR3 has 16 amino acids. Unmatched junction bases numbered 4, after V lost 1 base and J lost 2 bases. CDR1 is SGHVS, CDR2 FQNEAQ, per germline. The CDR3 here is CASSLGGGQGAYEQYF. CDR3 bases: TGTGCCAGCAGCTTAGGAGGGGGACAGGGGGCCTACGAGCAGTACTTC.